This is a list of T cell receptor beta chains from one sample in a study of cytomegalovirus exposure and HLA in healthy donors. Some clones are missing from TCRdb's copy, which holds only in-frame ones; the method was immunoSEQ multiplex PCR. The table has fewer than 85,000 clones, about 78% seen once. The sample consisted of PBMCs. The receptors come from a woman in her 40s in good health and CMV-seropositive. Each CDR3 is given with its conserved first and last residue. D genes are given only for firm matches. Some rows mark clone size as missing; the rest say once, few, many or name a class of expanded clone.

d_call	v_call	clone_size	j_call	cdr3_nt	cdr3_aa
.	TRBV5-4	.	TRBJ2-1	TGTGCCAGCAGCTTGCCCCCGAGCTCCTACAATGAGCAGTTCTTC	CASSLPPSSYNEQFF
.	TRBV5-4	.	TRBJ2-1	TGTGCCAGCAGCTTGACAGGGACCGATGAGCAGTTCTTC	CASSLTGTDEQFF
TRBD1	TRBV19	.	TRBJ1-2	TGTGCCAGCCAGGACAGGGGCGTTCGGGCTGGCTACACCTTC	CASQDRGVRAGYTF
.	TRBV11-3	.	TRBJ2-5	TGTGCCAGCAGCTTCGAAGAGGAAGAGACCCAGTACTTC	CASSFEEEETQYF
TRBD1	TRBV2	.	TRBJ1-1	TGTGCCAGCAGCGGACAGGGCGGGGGCACTGAAGCTTTCTTT	CASSGQGGGTEAFF
TRBD1	TRBV27	.	TRBJ1-2	TGTGCCAGCAGTGTCCGGGACAGGGGGAGAAACTATGGCTACACCTTC	CASSVRDRGRNYGYTF
.	TRBV9	.	TRBJ2-1	TGTGCCAGCAGCGTAGTAGGGGGGGCCCTGTTTGAGCAGTTCTTC	CASSVVGGALFEQFF
.	TRBV27	once	TRBJ2-5	TGTGCCAGCAGTCTATCCCCTGGGACTGCACAAGAGACCCAGTACTTC	CASSLSPGTAQETQYF
.	TRBV23-1	.	TRBJ2-4	TGCGCCAGGGGGACCGGGAGGTACTTC	CARGTGRYF
TRBD1	TRBV6-6	.	TRBJ1-1	TGTGCCAGCACCGACAGGGTCGGGATGGGGATGGATGAAGCTTTCTTT	CASTDRVGMGMDEAFF
TRBD1	TRBV6-5	.	TRBJ1-1	TGTGCCAGCAGTTATCCGGGACAGCTGAACACTGAAGCTTTCTTT	CASSYPGQLNTEAFF
TRBD2	TRBV5-1	.	TRBJ2-5	TGCGCCAGCAGCTTAGGACTAGTCCAAGAGACCCAGTACTTC	CASSLGLVQETQYF
.	TRBV9	.	TRBJ2-3	TGTGCCAGCAGCTTCTCAGGGTTTACAGATACGCAGTATTTT	CASSFSGFTDTQYF
TRBD1	TRBV6-5	few	TRBJ2-1	TGTGCCAGCAGACCTGGACAGGGAGTATACAATGAGCAGTTCTTC	CASRPGQGVYNEQFF
.	TRBV6-5	.	TRBJ2-7	TGTGCCAGCTGGGCGGCAGGGAACTACGAGCAGTACTTC	CASWAAGNYEQYF
.	TRBV19	few	TRBJ2-7	TGTGCCAGTAGACAGGGGGGGACTTACGAGCAGTACTTC	CASRQGGTYEQYF
.	TRBV10-3	.	TRBJ1-1	TGTGCCATCAGTGAGTCGAGTTCGGGTAGCGGAGCTTTCTTT	CAISESSSGSGAFF
.	TRBV5-8	.	TRBJ1-5	TGTGCCAGCAGCCATCTTGGGAGGGACCAGCCCCAGCATTTT	CASSHLGRDQPQHF
.	TRBV5-1	.	TRBJ2-5	TGCGCCAGCAGTCTCGCCGGGGGACCCGGAGAGACCCAGTACTTC	CASSLAGGPGETQYF
.	TRBV15	.	TRBJ1-2	TGTGCCACCAGCAGAACACCTAAAGCGGGGCATGGCTACACCTTC	CATSRTPKAGHGYTF
.	TRBV5-1	few	TRBJ2-2	TGCGCCAGCAGCGCAACGGTCGACCCAGGCGGGGAGCTGTTTTTT	CASSATVDPGGELFF
TRBD2	TRBV7-9	.	TRBJ2-3	TGTGCCAGCAGCTTGGTGCGGGGGTACACAGATACGCAGTATTTT	CASSLVRGYTDTQYF
.	TRBV7-3	.	TRBJ2-2	TGTGCCAGCAGCCCACGAGAGGCCGGGGAGCTGTTTTTT	CASSPREAGELFF
TRBD2	TRBV9	.	TRBJ2-7	TGTGCCAGCAGCCCTACTAGCGGGGGGGCCTCCCGCGAGCAGTACTTC	CASSPTSGGASREQYF
.	TRBV7-9	.	TRBJ1-1	TGTGCCAGCAGCAAAAACAGGGAGAGTGGGAACACTGAAGCTTTCTTT	CASSKNRESGNTEAFF